This TCR beta chain was identified during a study of cytomegalovirus exposure and HLA in healthy donors. On the study more broadly: The platform used for the roughly 130 validation repertoires matched that of the roughly 700 first-cohort repertoires, a later analysis reported. Study outcomes and limitations: Three CMV-associated chains proved CMV antigen-specific in vitro. Cytomegalovirus-associated TCR beta chains were listed, numbering some 170.

The V gene end was trimmed by 4 bases and the J gene end by 6 bases; junction bases not matched to a gene: 11. The length of the CDR3 is 17 residues. Per the germline V gene, CDR1 is MNHEY and CDR2 is SMNVEV (reference sequence). Sequencing used immunoSEQ multiplex PCR; TCRdb keeps in-frame clones, though not all of them. The sample has under 80,000 clones, roughly 94% seen once. To note about this clone: Antigen specificity is unknown.

The donors formed part of the roughly 120-subject validation cohort, distinct from the approximately 670-subject first cohort. Sequencing input: PBMCs. The source of this sequence is a woman aged 18-29 years in good health and CMV-seropositive. The J gene is TRBJ1-6, the V gene TRBV27; 8 nucleotides match TRBD1. The CDR3 loop reads CASSSPARTGRNSPLHF. In DNA form, the CDR3 reads TGTGCCAGCAGTTCCCCCGCACGGACAGGGCGTAATTCACCCCTCCACTTT.